This TCR beta chain comes out of a study of vaccination and CD4 T cells after COVID-19. Note on this clonotype: The antigen is unknown.

The germline CDR1 and CDR2 sequences are LNHNV and YYDKDF (reference sequence). Trimming pared 3 bases from V and 8 bases from J, leaving 17 bases between. The CDR3 length is 15 residues. Study-level results: Apart from involving relatively few convalescent patients, the work omitted early post-infection timepoints.

The Oncomine TCR Beta short-read assay was applied to DNA of cultured CD4+ T cells. TCRdb analysed the PCR reads with MiXCR anew, one entry per CDR3 protein. The sample consists of about 19,000 distinct CDR3 sequences, about 42% of them appearing once. Specified treatment: 10-day PBMC culture with coronavirus spike peptide pools or control peptides (ViraFEST assay). ViraFEST grew antigen-specific T cells using peptide pools, then sequenced TCRs. The rearrangement joins TRBV15 to TRBJ2-1, with D possibly matching TRBD2 (7 bases). Sequenced here: CD4+ T cells from blood, cultured in vitro, sampled before SARS-CoV-2 vaccination. The sequence came from a human donor who had recovered from COVID-19. CDR3 DNA sequence: TGTGCCACCAGCAGGGCCGGCGGGGGCAGGGATGAGCAGTTCTTC. It translates to CATSRAGGGRDEQFF.